The T cell receptor (beta chain) described here comes from a study of shared clonotypes between healthy human individuals. CDR1 and CDR2 (germline): MNHEY, SVGAGI. CDR3 length: 15 residues. Trimming pared 6 bases from V and 8 bases from J, leaving 22 bases between. Sequencing was performed with immunoSEQ multiplex PCR; in TCRdb, only in-frame clones are kept and a portion is missing. In the table there are just over 2,000,000 clones, 85% to 95% of which are singletons. Study-level findings and limits: At large depth, rarefaction still showed sorted-subset sequencing to be incomplete. Generally, naive subsets (rather than memory subsets) showed larger estimated richness. Sequencing depth was a factor that was expected to affect clonotype sharing among donors.

Of note for this clone: Its antigen is not known.

The source of this sequence is a man between 18 and 35 years old in good health. The V call is TRBV6-5, the J call TRBJ2-5, with D perhaps being TRBD1 or TRBD2 (5 bases each). Material for sequencing was naive CD4+ T cells sorted from blood. Subset reported: CD45RA+ positively selected. The CDR3 bases are TGTGCCAGCAGCCGGGACCCGATTATCAAGAGAACCCAGTACTTC. This gives the protein CASSRDPIIKRTQYF.